This T cell receptor beta chain was observed in a study of graft-versus-host responses after intestinal transplantation. Repertoires were generated with immunoSEQ multiplex PCR, while TCRdb's copy carries only in-frame clones and drops some. The repertoire holds some 41,000 clones, with 85% to 95% as singletons. The CDR3 is 13 residues long. With 0 bases removed from V and 0 bases from J, the gap between germline ends came to 3 bases. The germline CDR1 and CDR2 sequences are MNHEY and SVGAGI. This sequence originates from a human patient who received an intestinal transplant, so some T cells may come from the graft donor. The chain is built from TRBV6-5 and TRBJ2-7; D is ambiguous. Specimen: PBMCs, collected around 720 days after intestinal transplantation. In nucleotides, the CDR3 is TGTGCCAGCAGTTACTCTTACTCCTACGAGCAGTACTTC. Amino acids: CASSYSYSYEQYF.